This note documents a single TCR beta chain sequence. Its target is unknown. This table comes from immunoSEQ multiplex PCR, and its TCRdb copy is limited to in-frame clones, with some not included. The sample lists 30,000 to 45,000 clones, roughly 87% occurring once. This sample was taken from a study of T cells in localized non-small cell lung cancer. Findings of the study overall: Because researchers sequenced only one region of the tumor, heterogeneity is still possible. Compared with tumor, uninvolved adjacent lung displayed greater T cell clonality, ranking highest overall. Turning up in adjacent lung were a median approximately 58 of the top 100 tumor clones. Blood T cell density predicted longer survival; adjacent-lung clonality, shorter.

This CDR3 has 13 residues. CDR1 and CDR2 from the germline V gene are SEHNR and FQNEAQ (reference sequence). Trimming took off 2 bases at V and 10 bases at J, with 12 bases between the two ends. The clonotype was recovered from a woman aged 40-75 years with stage I lung adenocarcinoma. This chain links TRBV7-9 with TRBJ1-3, with unresolved D. The source material was peripheral blood, sampled before any cancer treatment. The CDR3 spells CASSLNGLLTIYF. In DNA form, the CDR3 reads TGTGCCAGCAGCTTAAATGGCCTCCTAACCATATATTTT.